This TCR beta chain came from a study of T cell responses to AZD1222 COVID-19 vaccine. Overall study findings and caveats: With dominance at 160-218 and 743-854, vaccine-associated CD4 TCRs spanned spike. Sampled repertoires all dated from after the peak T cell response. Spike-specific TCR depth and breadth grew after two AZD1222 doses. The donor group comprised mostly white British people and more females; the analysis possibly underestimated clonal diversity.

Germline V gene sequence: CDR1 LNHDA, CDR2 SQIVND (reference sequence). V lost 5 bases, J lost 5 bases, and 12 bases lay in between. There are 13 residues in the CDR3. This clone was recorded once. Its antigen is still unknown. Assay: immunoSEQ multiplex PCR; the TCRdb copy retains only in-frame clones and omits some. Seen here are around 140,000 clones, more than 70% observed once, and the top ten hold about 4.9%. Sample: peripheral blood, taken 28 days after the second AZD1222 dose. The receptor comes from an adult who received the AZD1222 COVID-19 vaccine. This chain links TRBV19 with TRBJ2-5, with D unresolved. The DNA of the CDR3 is TGTGCCAGTAGTCTGGGTTCCGAGGAGACCCAGTACTTC. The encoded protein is CASSLGSEETQYF. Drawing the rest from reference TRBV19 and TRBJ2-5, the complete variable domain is DGGITQSPKYLFRKEGQNVTLSCEQNLNHDAMYWYRQDPGQGLRLIYYSQIVNDFQKGDIAEGYSVSREKKESFPLTVTSAQKNPTAFYLCASSLGSEETQYFGPGTRLLVL.